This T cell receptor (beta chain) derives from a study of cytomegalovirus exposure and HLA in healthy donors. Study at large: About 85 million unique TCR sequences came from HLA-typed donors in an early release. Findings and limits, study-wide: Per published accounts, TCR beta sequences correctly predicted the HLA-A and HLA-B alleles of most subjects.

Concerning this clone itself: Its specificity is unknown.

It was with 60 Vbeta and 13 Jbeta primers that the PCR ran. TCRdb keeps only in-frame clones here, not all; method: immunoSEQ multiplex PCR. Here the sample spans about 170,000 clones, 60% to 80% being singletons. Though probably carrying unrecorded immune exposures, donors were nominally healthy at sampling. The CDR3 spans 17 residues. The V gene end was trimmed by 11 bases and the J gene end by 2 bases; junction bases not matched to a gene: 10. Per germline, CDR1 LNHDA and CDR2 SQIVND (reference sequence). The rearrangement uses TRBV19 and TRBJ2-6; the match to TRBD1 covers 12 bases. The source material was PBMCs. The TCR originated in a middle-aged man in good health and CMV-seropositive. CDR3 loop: CASDGGQGAAGANVLTF. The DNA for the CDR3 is TGTGCCTCAGACGGGGGACAGGGGGCAGCTGGGGCCAACGTCCTGACTTTC.